This T cell receptor (beta chain) was recovered during a study of control samples from healthy donors and cancer patients. Clones were sequenced by immunoSEQ multiplex PCR, and TCRdb holds only the in-frame ones, with some missing. The data hold almost 40,000 clones, with around 80% observed a single time. The CDR3 spans 15 residues. V trimming: 3 bases; J trimming: 5 bases; junction bases outside the gene matches: 7. Germline V lookup: CDR1 SGDLS, CDR2 YYNGEE. This TCR was sampled from a woman in her sixties with lung cancer. The sample consisted of PBMCs. V usage is TRBV9 and J usage is TRBJ1-1; 10 bases line up with TRBD1. The CDR3 DNA sequence: TGTGCCAGCAGCGCGGAGACAGGGGGCTATACTGAAGCTTTCTTT. Translation: CASSAETGGYTEAFF. The entire variable domain, with the rest obtained from reference TRBV9 and TRBJ1-1, is as follows: DSGVTQTPKHLITATGQRVTLRCSPRSGDLSVYWYQQSLDQGLQFLIQYYNGEERAKGNILERFSAQQFPDLHSELNLSSLELGDSALYFCASSAETGGYTEAFFGQGTRLTVV.